This T cell receptor beta chain stems from a study of T cells after posttransplantation cyclophosphamide. Cyclophosphamide on days +3 and +4 followed busulfan-fludarabine conditioning and a marrow graft. From germline, CDR1 is SNHLY and CDR2 FYNNEI. V gave up 4 bases and J gave up 7 bases, with 14 bases separating them. The CDR3 totals 14 residues. Profiling relied on immunoSEQ multiplex PCR, and the TCRdb table lists in-frame clones only, not all of them. The sample shows some 11,000 clones, 86% of them seen only once. The TCR originated in a young adult male patient who received an allogeneic stem cell transplant from a related donor, was CMV-positive, and had acute GVHD only. The graft donor may be the source of some T cells. The gene calls are TRBV2 and TRBJ2-1; D is possibly TRBD2 (5 bases). This sample comprised CD4+ T cells sorted from PBMCs, obtained after allogeneic stem cell transplant with posttransplant cyclophosphamide. CDR3 sequence: CASSVGTWENEQFF. CDR3 DNA sequence: TGTGCCAGCAGTGTGGGCACCTGGGAGAATGAGCAGTTCTTC.